These 22 T cell receptor beta chains were sequenced from one sample in a study of radiotherapy plus CTLA-4 blockade in lung cancer. Profiled with immunoSEQ multiplex PCR; TCRdb holds only in-frame clones, not every one. This sample carries tens of thousands of clones, under 90% of them seen once, and the ten largest clones take 0.84%. The input for sequencing was peripheral blood, taken from a patient treated with radiotherapy plus ipilimumab. Source of these receptors: a human donor with non-small cell lung cancer who had stable disease on radiotherapy plus ipilimumab.

This clone was seen only a few times. V gene TRBV7-2 combines with J gene TRBJ1-4, with a tentative D call TRBD1 (5 bases). This CDR3 region has 12 residues. Looked up from germline, CDR1 is SGHTA and CDR2 is FQGNSA. Trimming removed 7 bases from V and 10 bases from J, with 13 bases in between. CDR3: CASTLTGTKLFF. The CDR3 DNA follows: TGTGCCAGCACCCTAACAGGAACAAAACTGTTTTTT.

The chain is built from TRBV19 and TRBJ2-3; 12 nucleotides line up with TRBD2. Germline V gene sequence: CDR1 LNHDA, CDR2 SQIVND (reference sequence). The length of the CDR3 is 14 residues. Trimming at V came to 10 bases and at J to 6 bases, leaving 8 bases not matched to a gene. The CDR3, as DNA: TGTGCCACCCGACTAGCGGGAGTATCGGATACGCAGTATTTT. Protein: CATRLAGVSDTQYF.

This chain uses TRBV9 with TRBJ1-5; D might be TRBD1 (5 bases). Germline loops: CDR1 SGDLS, CDR2 YYNGEE. This CDR3 contains 15 residues. V dropped 7 bases and J dropped 7 bases, with 21 bases sitting between them. For the CDR3, the DNA is TGTGCCAGCTCCCGGGACGGCCGACGGGGGCAGCCCCAGCATTTT. Encoded protein: CASSRDGRRGQPQHF.

The V and J genes are TRBV12-5 and TRBJ2-5; D is undetermined. The length of the CDR3 is 13 residues. Between the trimmed V and J ends, which lost 6 bases and 5 bases, there was a span of 13 bases. The germline gives CDR1 LGHNT, CDR2 FRNRAP. CDR3 coding DNA: TGTGCTAGTGGAACCGGCCGCTTTGAGACCCAGTACTTC. Translation gives CASGTGRFETQYF.

About this clone: The identical CDR3 is also encoded by other nucleotide sequences in the sample. This rearrangement joins TRBV5-1 to TRBJ1-5; no definite D call. CDR1 is SGHRS, CDR2 YFSETQ, per germline. The CDR3 extends over 14 amino acids. The V end lost 0 bases, the J end lost 2 bases, and 6 bases lay between the germline ends. The CDR3 coding sequence is TGCGCCAGCAGCTTGGAGGGAGGCAATCAGCCCCAGCATTTT. Protein product: CASSLEGGNQPQHF.

Worth noting for this clone: A read error may account for a junction end that differs from germline. The chain carries TRBV7-7 and TRBJ2-5; a weak D match, TRBD1 (6 bases). The CDR3 spans 14 residues. CDR1 is SSHAT, CDR2 FNYEAQ, per germline (reference sequence). CDR3 DNA sequence: TGTGCTAGCAGCTCAACCGGGACAAAAGAGACCCAGTACTTC. Translating gives CASSSTGTKETQYF.

This clone showed up just a few times. This chain connects TRBV6-1 to TRBJ1-6; D gene ambiguous. In germline, CDR1 is MNHNS, CDR2 SASEGT. V lost 6 bases, J lost 3 bases, and 9 bases lay in between. The CDR3 has 14 residues. The CDR3: CASSDAGYNSPLHF. In DNA, the CDR3 is TGTGCCAGCAGCGATGCGGGCTATAATTCACCCCTCCACTTT.

V is TRBV2 and J is TRBJ2-1; 7 positions agree with TRBD2. The junction had 2 bases not matched to a gene; V was cut back by 6 bases and J by 0 bases. The CDR3 has 14 amino acids. Germline V gene lookup returns CDR1 SNHLY and CDR2 FYNNEI. The DNA for the CDR3 is TGTGCCAGCAGGGGGGGGGACTCCTACAATGAGCAGTTCTTC. Translated: CASRGGDSYNEQFF.

The chain is built from TRBV6-6 and TRBJ1-5, with D hard to call. Germline V gives CDR1 MNHNY, CDR2 SVGAGI (reference sequence). The CDR3 runs to 13 residues. Deletions cut 5 bases from V and 5 bases from J, with 10 bases between. CDR3 DNA sequence: TGTGCCAGCAGTCCAGGCGGCTATCAGCCCCAGCATTTT. Translation gives CASSPGGYQPQHF.

This clone occurred once. The chain combines TRBV20-1 with TRBJ1-1; no firm D call. The CDR3 contains 11 residues. V lost 3 bases and J lost 11, with 13 bases in between. Germline values: CDR1 DFQATT, CDR2 SNEGSKA (reference sequence). CDR3 sequence: CSARAPNEAFF. The DNA of the CDR3 is TGCAGTGCTAGGGCGCCAAACGAGGCTTTCTTT.

The V call is TRBV7-8, the J call TRBJ1-3; 7 bases agree with TRBD1. CDR1 is SGHVS, CDR2 FQNEAQ, per germline. The length of the CDR3 is 17 residues. Trimming at V came to 5 bases and at J to 2 bases, leaving 12 bases not matched to a gene. The DNA for the CDR3 is TGTGCCAGCAGCGCCTACCTTAGACAGGGCGCTGGAAACACCATATATTTT. It is translated as CASSAYLRQGAGNTIYF.

This clone was observed once. This sequence joins TRBV20-1 and TRBJ1-1; D is perhaps TRBD1 (6 bases). Germline CDR1 and CDR2: DFQATT and SNEGSKA (reference sequence). The CDR3 runs to 10 residues. Trimming took 6 bases from V and 13 from J, leaving 15 bases between them. The chain's CDR3 is CSAPQGGGFF. CDR3 DNA sequence: TGCAGTGCCCCACAGGGAGGGGGTTTCTTT.

V and J are TRBV5-5 and TRBJ2-5; D unclear. With 4 bases removed from V and 2 bases from J, the gap between germline ends came to 6 bases. Germline V gene lookup returns CDR1 SGHKS and CDR2 YYEKEE (reference sequence). The CDR3 spans 12 residues. CDR3 nucleotide sequence: TGTGCCAGCAGCCTGCAACAAGAGACCCAGTACTTC. Residues: CASSLQQETQYF.

V and J are TRBV9 and TRBJ2-5; D is perhaps TRBD1 or TRBD2 (5 bases each). V was trimmed by 0 bases and J by 5 bases, leaving 14 bases between them. The CDR3 has 15 residues. Looked up from germline, CDR1 is SGDLS and CDR2 is YYNGEE. CDR3 DNA sequence: TGTGCCAGCAGCGTAGGGGGGACCGGCGGGGAGACCCAGTACTTC. Translation: CASSVGGTGGETQYF.

Comments on this clone: One end of the junction varies from germline; a read error may be responsible. The chain employs TRBV27 and TRBJ1-6, with D maybe TRBD1 (6 bases). The CDR3 covers 16 residues. The V gene's germline CDR1 is MNHEY and CDR2 SMNVEV (reference sequence). Here the CDR3 reads CASRFRGERSNSPLHF. CDR3 nucleotides: TGTGCCAGCCGTTTTAGGGGGGAACGGAGTAATTCACCCCTCCACTTT.

The V and J genes are TRBV5-1 and TRBJ2-7; D possibly corresponds to TRBD2 (5 bases). Germline V gene lookup returns CDR1 SGHRS and CDR2 YFSETQ. There are 15 residues in the CDR3. Trimming left V 0 bases short and J 5 bases short, with 15 bases between. The CDR3 coding sequence is TGCGCCAGCAGCTTGGTTCTCGGGGTGAGAGACGAGCAGTACTTC. As protein: CASSLVLGVRDEQYF. Combining the CDR3 with reference TRBV5-1 and TRBJ2-7 gives the whole variable domain KAGVTQTPRYLIKTRGQQVTLSCSPISGHRSVSWYQQTPGQGLQFLFEYFSETQRNKGNFPGRFSGRQFSNSRSEMNVSTLELGDSALYLCASSLVLGVRDEQYFGPGTRLTVT.

The chain carries TRBV7-3 and TRBJ2-7; 9 bases align to TRBD1. The V gene end was trimmed by 4 bases and the J gene end by 3 bases; junction bases not matched to a gene: 7. There are 15 residues in the CDR3. Germline V lookup: CDR1 SGHTA, CDR2 FQGTGA. The CDR3 spells CASSSPGDRVYEQYF. CDR3 coding DNA: TGTGCCAGCAGCTCGCCGGGGGACAGGGTCTACGAGCAGTACTTC.

The chain links TRBV5-1 to TRBJ2-3; TRBD2 matches at 7 bases. Trimming took 4 bases from V and 6 from J; bases not matched to a gene: 2. Per the germline V gene, CDR1 is SGHRS and CDR2 is YFSETQ. The CDR3 runs 12 residues. CDR3 region: CASSPRGDTQYF. CDR3 DNA: TGCGCCAGCAGCCCGCGGGGGGATACGCAGTATTTT.

This clone was seen a handful of times. The chain couples TRBV7-2 to TRBJ2-2, with D possibly matching TRBD1 (6 bases). V was trimmed by 8 bases and J by 0 bases, leaving 10 bases between them. CDR1 and CDR2 from the germline V gene are SGHTA and FQGNSA. CDR3 length equals 14 residues. CDR3: CASGRTANTGELFF. The CDR3 DNA is TGTGCCAGCGGGCGGACAGCGAACACCGGGGAGCTGTTTTTT.

V usage is TRBV2 and J usage is TRBJ2-3; TRBD2 agrees at 10 bases. Per germline, CDR1 SNHLY and CDR2 FYNNEI. J was trimmed by 0 bases and V by 3 bases; bases with no gene match: 3. CDR3 length: 16 amino acids. The CDR3 region is CASSELAGGSTDTQYF. The CDR3 DNA follows: TGTGCCAGCAGTGAGTTAGCGGGGGGCAGCACAGATACGCAGTATTTT.

The chain joins TRBV10-3 to TRBJ2-5; 7 bases match TRBD1. V dropped 11 bases and J dropped 9; count of bases not matched to a gene: 9. CDR3 length equals 11 residues. Germline loops: CDR1 ENHRY, CDR2 SYGVKD. The CDR3 here is CAVGQLEAQYF. CDR3 nucleotide sequence: TGTGCCGTGGGACAGCTCGAGGCCCAGTACTTC.

The chain is built from TRBV7-2 and TRBJ2-2; D is ambiguous. This CDR3 is built from 13 residues. Per germline, CDR1 SGHTA and CDR2 FQGNSA. V was trimmed by 4 bases and J by 4 bases, leaving 7 bases between them. This CDR3 is CASSSEFTGELFF. In DNA form, the CDR3 reads TGTGCCAGCAGCTCCGAGTTCACCGGGGAGCTGTTTTTT.